This note documents a single T cell receptor (beta chain) sequence. The antigen is undetermined. These data belong to a study of CD8+CD57+ T cells in acquired aplastic anemia. The wider study: DNA per sorted CD4+ or CD8+ sample ranged about 0.18 to 30 ug, averaging roughly 3.3 ug.

Investigators profiled TCR beta VDJ and CDR3 from genomic DNA template. MiXCR, run by TCRdb on the reads, gives a single entry per CDR3 protein. This sample has 250,000 to 300,000 distinct CDR3 sequences, with 55% to 60% found just once. Study-level findings and limits: Significant differences in CD8+ Simpson's diversity were not observed between patients and controls. Around 30 sequences, all CD8+ CDR3, were shared between patients and controls.

V lost 3 bases and J 3 bases, leaving 12 bases between the germline ends. CDR1 and CDR2 from the germline V gene are SGHDT and YYEEEE. This CDR3 is 14 amino acids long. This chain links TRBV5-6 with TRBJ1-2, with D possibly matching TRBD1 (5 bases). The TCR was taken from a human donor with severe aplastic anemia or a healthy control (not recorded which). The specimen was sorted CD4+, CD8+, or CD8+CD57+ T cells (not recorded which) from PBMCs. CDR3 coding DNA: TGTGCCAGCAGCTCGGCAGGGAGCGACTATGGCTACACCTTC. The encoded protein is CASSSAGSDYGYTF.